The source of this T cell receptor beta chain is a study of control samples from healthy donors and cancer patients. Germline assignment: CDR1 LGHNA and CDR2 YSLEER. CDR3 size: 15 residues. J gave up 4 bases and V 1 base, and 4 bases lay outside the gene matches. TCRdb keeps only in-frame clones here, not all; method: immunoSEQ multiplex PCR. The listing records approximately 190,000 clones. Sequencing was done on a sample of blood. This TCR came from a woman in her 30s in good health. The V gene is TRBV4-3, the J gene TRBJ2-1, with 7 positions matching TRBD2. This CDR3 is CASSQGSSGYNEQFF. The CDR3 DNA is TGCGCCAGCAGCCAAGGGTCTAGCGGATACAATGAGCAGTTCTTC.